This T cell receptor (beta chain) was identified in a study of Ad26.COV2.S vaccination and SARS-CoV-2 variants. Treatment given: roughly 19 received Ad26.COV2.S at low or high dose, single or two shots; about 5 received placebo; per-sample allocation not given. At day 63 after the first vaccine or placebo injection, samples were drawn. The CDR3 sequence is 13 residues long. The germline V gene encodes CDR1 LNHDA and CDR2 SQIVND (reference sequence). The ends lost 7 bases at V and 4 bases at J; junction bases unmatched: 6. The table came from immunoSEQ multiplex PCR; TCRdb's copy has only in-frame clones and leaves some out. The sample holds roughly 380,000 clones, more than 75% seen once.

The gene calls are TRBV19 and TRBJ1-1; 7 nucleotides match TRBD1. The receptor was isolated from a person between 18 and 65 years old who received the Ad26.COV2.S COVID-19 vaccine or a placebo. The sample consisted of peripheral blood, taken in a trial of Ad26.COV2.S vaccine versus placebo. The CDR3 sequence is CASIGGQFTEAFF. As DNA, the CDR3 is TGTGCCAGTATAGGGGGACAGTTCACTGAAGCTTTCTTT.